The clone carrying this T cell receptor beta chain was observed a few times. These data originate in a study of brain T cells in children with intractable seizures. Measured with immunoSEQ multiplex PCR; TCRdb has only the in-frame clones, and not every one. This repertoire shows roughly 69,000 clones, approximately 95% found once; its top ten account for roughly 0.38%. The germline gives CDR1 MGHRA, CDR2 YSYEKL. Trimming removed 0 bases at V and 0 bases at J, with 11 bases between. The CDR3 is made up of 16 amino acids. The chain employs TRBV4-1 and TRBJ1-2; D not certain. This sequence originates from a boy in the first two years of life with focal cortical dysplasia and intractable seizures. This sample comprised peripheral blood, obtained at surgery. CDR3 loop: CASSQDRSYPNYGYTF. Written as DNA, the CDR3 is TGCGCCAGCAGCCAAGATAGAAGTTACCCTAACTATGGCTACACCTTC.